These T cell receptor beta chains were read from a single sample in a study of graft-versus-host responses after intestinal transplantation. Using immunoSEQ multiplex PCR, the repertoire was profiled, and TCRdb retains in-frame clones only, with some absent. The sample lists roughly 100,000 clones, under 95% seen once, with 0.069% in the top ten. Their cognate antigens are unknown. This material consisted of unstimulated CD8+ T cells sorted from spleen or lymph node cells, taken before transplant. The receptors come from a human donor who was the organ donor for an intestinal transplant. The CDR3 runs from the conserved cysteine through the conserved F or W. The order of the fields is CDR3 protein, CDR3 DNA, J gene, D gene, V gene, clone size. The D gene is left open where the match is weak. Clone sizes are given selectively: once, few, many, or a class where the clone is expanded.

CDR3 protein: CASSVAGTGGNSPLHF
CDR3 DNA: TGTGCCAGCAGCGTAGCTGGCACGGGTGGTAATTCACCCCTCCACTTT
J gene: TRBJ1-6
D gene: -
V gene: TRBV9
clone size: -

CDR3 protein: CSVPRGSSYNEQFF
CDR3 DNA: TGCAGCGTCCCCCGGGGGAGCTCCTACAATGAGCAGTTCTTC
J gene: TRBJ2-1
D gene: -
V gene: TRBV29-1
clone size: -

CDR3 protein: CASGIIPGQGFYEQYF
CDR3 DNA: TGTGCCAGCGGAATAATACCGGGACAGGGTTTCTACGAGCAGTACTTC
J gene: TRBJ2-7
D gene: TRBD1
V gene: TRBV2
clone size: -

CDR3 protein: CASGVGESYEQYF
CDR3 DNA: TGTGCCAGTGGGGTGGGAGAGAGCTACGAGCAGTACTTC
J gene: TRBJ2-7
D gene: -
V gene: TRBV19
clone size: -

CDR3 protein: CASRGTVNTEAFF
CDR3 DNA: TGTGCCAGCCGAGGGACAGTTAACACTGAAGCTTTCTTT
J gene: TRBJ1-1
D gene: TRBD1
V gene: TRBV25-1
clone size: -

CDR3 protein: CASSLGLAGARVEQYF
CDR3 DNA: TGTGCCAGCAGCTTGGGTCTAGCGGGAGCGCGGGTCGAGCAGTACTTC
J gene: TRBJ2-7
D gene: TRBD2
V gene: TRBV5-5
clone size: once

CDR3 protein: CSVLGQGNTEAFF
CDR3 DNA: TGCAGCGTCCTGGGACAGGGGAACACTGAAGCTTTCTTT
J gene: TRBJ1-1
D gene: TRBD1
V gene: TRBV29-1
clone size: -

CDR3 protein: CASSKDRNEQYF
CDR3 DNA: TGTGCCAGCAGCAAGGACAGGAATGAGCAGTACTTC
J gene: TRBJ2-7
D gene: TRBD1
V gene: TRBV5-4
clone size: -

CDR3 protein: CASSVDSSNQPQHF
CDR3 DNA: TGTGCCAGCAGCGTAGACTCTAGCAATCAGCCCCAGCATTTT
J gene: TRBJ1-5
D gene: -
V gene: TRBV9
clone size: -

CDR3 protein: CASRTEGLGVYEQFF
CDR3 DNA: TGTGCCAGCAGGACCGAGGGTTTGGGAGTTTATGAGCAGTTCTTC
J gene: TRBJ2-1
D gene: -
V gene: TRBV6-5
clone size: -

CDR3 protein: CASSSGGTYEQYF
CDR3 DNA: TGTGCCAGCAGCTCGGGGGGGACTTACGAGCAGTACTTC
J gene: TRBJ2-7
D gene: TRBD2
V gene: TRBV14
clone size: -

CDR3 protein: CASSFRGSTDTQYF
CDR3 DNA: TGTGCCAGCAGCTTTAGGGGGAGCACAGATACGCAGTATTTT
J gene: TRBJ2-3
D gene: -
V gene: TRBV7-9
clone size: -